The clone carrying this TCR beta chain was counted between two and nine times. This sample stems from a study of blood T cell repertoires in COVID-19. Study summary: Whether acute or convalescent, the COVID-19 samples came from the United States, Italy and Spain. Nucleic acid was either cDNA or gDNA, and it came from T cells, B-cell-depleted T cells, or PBMCs.

The assay was immunoSEQ multiplex PCR, and TCRdb's table has in-frame clones only and misses some. The data contain approximately 61,000 clones, around 79% of them singletons. This CDR3 contains 15 residues. Germline trimming cut 5 bases from V and 6 bases from J; bases unmatched to any gene: 10. Germline V CDR1 and CDR2: SGHNT, YENEEA. This chain connects TRBV11-3 to TRBJ2-3; 8 bases fit TRBD2. This receptor was identified in a human donor in a cohort sampled during active COVID-19. Sequenced: peripheral blood. The CDR3 reads CASSPGGTRGDTQYF. CDR3 coding DNA: TGTGCCAGCAGCCCGGGGGGGACTAGGGGCGATACGCAGTATTTT.